One sample yielded the 24 T cell receptor beta chains listed below, sequenced in a study of T cells in localized non-small cell lung cancer. Sequencing used immunoSEQ multiplex PCR; TCRdb keeps in-frame clones, though not all of them. This table holds some 21,000 clones, around nine tenths found once. Sequenced here: peripheral blood, sampled before any cancer treatment. These receptors were collected from a woman between 35 and 70 years old with stage I lung adenocarcinoma.

V gene TRBV9 combines with J gene TRBJ2-5; no reliable D call. Germline CDR1 reads SGDLS; CDR2 reads YYNGEE. The V gene lost 5 bases and the J gene lost 2 bases, with 10 bases spanning the gap. The CDR3 consists of 13 residues. The CDR3 here is CASSADSQETQYF. The CDR3 bases are TGTGCCAGCAGTGCGGATTCTCAAGAGACCCAGTACTTC.

This clone appeared a single time. V is TRBV25-1 and J is TRBJ2-3, with 8 bases matching TRBD2. J lost 7 bases, V lost 2 bases, and 5 bases had no gene match. The CDR3 spans 14 residues. The V gene's germline CDR1 is MGHDK and CDR2 SYGVNS. CDR3 nucleotides: TGTGCCAGCAGTGAAGCGGGAGGCGCGAATACGCAGTATTTT. Protein sequence: CASSEAGGANTQYF.

This chain joins TRBV7-2 and TRBJ1-2; TRBD1 agrees at 10 bases. The CDR3 is 15 amino acids. CDR1 is SGHTA, CDR2 FQGNSA, per germline. The V and J ends lost 2 bases and 6 bases, in that order; junction bases with no gene match: 6. CDR3 protein: CASSLLPGTGDGYTF. For the CDR3, the DNA is TGTGCCAGCAGCTTACTACCCGGGACAGGGGATGGCTACACCTTC.

V usage is TRBV18 and J usage is TRBJ2-4; 7 bases fit TRBD1. This CDR3 region has 15 residues. V lost 7 bases and J lost 8; bases outside the gene matches: 14. Germline-derived CDR1 and CDR2 are KGHSH and LQKENI. The CDR3 loop is CASLSDRDETDIQYF. The CDR3 DNA is TGTGCCAGCTTAAGTGACAGGGACGAGACGGACATTCAGTACTTC.

This chain links TRBV5-1 with TRBJ2-7, with D unresolved. The CDR3 covers 11 residues. With 6 bases removed from V and 4 bases from J, the gap between germline ends came to 8 bases. Germline assignment: CDR1 SGHRS and CDR2 YFSETQ. CDR3 residues: CASKEEYEQYF. The CDR3 DNA follows: TGCGCCAGCAAGGAAGAGTACGAGCAGTACTTC.

The J gene is TRBJ2-6, the V gene TRBV10-1, with unresolved D. The CDR3 is 18 amino acids. Germline V gene lookup returns CDR1 WNHNN and CDR2 SYGVQD (reference sequence). Trimming cost V 5 bases and J 5 bases, with 22 bases left between them. In nucleotides, the CDR3 is TGCGCCAGCAGTATGAAACAAGATCGCACAAGTCGGGCCAACGTCCTGACTTTC. Residues: CASSMKQDRTSRANVLTF.

There are a few counts of this clone. V usage is TRBV28 and J usage is TRBJ1-1, with D possibly being TRBD1 (6 bases). The CDR3 is 14 amino acids. V was cut by 5 bases and J by 1 base, with 11 bases left in between. Germline values: CDR1 MDHEN, CDR2 SYDVKM. The CDR3 DNA is TGTGCCAGCAGTCTCAGGGGAGAGAACACTGAAGCTTTCTTT. It is translated as CASSLRGENTEAFF.

In nucleotides, the CDR3 is TGCGCCAGCAGCCCCCCCGGGCGGGCGGGGAATGAGCAGTTCTTC. It specifies CASSPPGRAGNEQFF. The chain joins TRBV4-1 to TRBJ2-1, with D perhaps TRBD2 (6 bases). Germline-derived CDR1 and CDR2 are MGHRA and YSYEKL. Trimming took 4 bases from V and 7 from J, leaving 17 bases between them. This CDR3 contains 15 residues.

This clone was seen just once. This rearrangement joins TRBV28 to TRBJ2-5; 8 bases match TRBD1. The CDR3 sequence is 14 residues long. Unmatched junction bases numbered 8, after V lost 2 bases and J lost 9 bases. Germline CDR1 reads MDHEN; CDR2 reads SYDVKM. The CDR3 sequence is CASSLRLDRAAQYF. The CDR3 coding sequence is TGTGCCAGCAGTTTACGACTGGACAGGGCAGCCCAGTACTTC.

The chain is built from TRBV21-1 and TRBJ1-2; the table names TRBD1, a call not compared with the DNA. TRBV21-1 is tagged as a pseudogene. The CDR3 spans 13 residues. CDR3 protein: CASSRKGVGGYTF. The CDR3, as DNA: TGTGCCAGCAGCAGGAAAGGGGTCGGGGGCTACACCTTC.

This clone showed up just once. A read error may account for a junction end that differs from germline. This chain uses TRBV10-2 with TRBJ1-2; 11 bases fit TRBD1. There are 13 residues in the CDR3. Looked up from germline, CDR1 is WSHSY and CDR2 is SAAADI. The CDR3 loop reads CASSEDWTGGRGF. CDR3 bases: TGCGCCAGCAGTGAGGATTGGACAGGGGGCAGAGGCTTC.

The chain is built from TRBV7-2 and TRBJ2-7, with 9 bases that match TRBD2. The germline V gene encodes CDR1 SGHTA and CDR2 FQGNSA. The CDR3 spans 15 residues. The junction had 3 bases not matched to a gene; V was cut back by 1 base and J by 2 bases. This chain's CDR3 is CASSLERGAPYEQYF. CDR3 in DNA: TGTGCCAGCAGCTTAGAGCGGGGGGCCCCCTACGAGCAGTACTTC.

The chain is built from TRBV4-3 and TRBJ2-3; 7 bases map to TRBD2. Germline V gene lookup returns CDR1 LGHNA and CDR2 YSLEER. This CDR3 has 15 residues. The junction had 4 bases not matched to a gene; V was cut back by 4 bases and J by 0 bases. The CDR3 region has the DNA TGCGCCAGCAGCCGGCAGCGGGGAAGCACAGATACGCAGTATTTT. Its protein product is CASSRQRGSTDTQYF.

The V and J genes are TRBV15 and TRBJ1-1; D unresolved. The CDR3 sequence is 12 residues long. Germline CDR1 and CDR2: LNHNV and YYDKDF (reference sequence). V was shortened by 8 bases and J by 7 bases, with 14 bases between the two germline ends. CDR3 amino acids: CATLGSSGEAFF. In DNA, the CDR3 is TGTGCCACCTTAGGGTCTTCAGGTGAAGCTTTCTTT.

This clone was observed a few times. As DNA, the CDR3 is TGCGCCAGCAGGGGGACTAGCGGATCCTACAATGAGCAGTTCTTC. This sequence encodes CASRGTSGSYNEQFF. The chain uses TRBV5-1 and TRBJ2-1; 11 positions agree with TRBD2. Trimming at V came to 5 bases and at J to 1 base, leaving 2 bases not matched to a gene. This CDR3 spans 15 amino acids. Germline CDR1 and CDR2: SGHRS and YFSETQ.

This clone is labeled as medium-sized. This chain joins TRBV11-2 and TRBJ2-1; possibly TRBD1 for D (6 bases). Between the trimmed V and J ends, which lost 5 bases and 9 bases, there was a span of 20 bases. The germline V gene encodes CDR1 SGHAT and CDR2 FQNNGV. CDR3 size: 15 residues. The CDR3 bases are TGTGCCAGCAGCGGCCACAGGGTCCTCGGCGGTGAGCAGTTCTTC. It is translated as CASSGHRVLGGEQFF.

This chain connects TRBV29-1 to TRBJ2-1; D is perhaps TRBD1 (6 bases). Germline CDR1 is SQVTM and CDR2 is ANQGSEA. The CDR3 sequence is 15 residues long. The V and J ends lost 4 bases and 5 bases respectively, with 18 bases between them. For the CDR3, the DNA is TGCAGCGTTGCCAATACTGGGGGCCGTAACAATGAGCAGTTCTTC. It encodes CSVANTGGRNNEQFF.

The CDR3 DNA is TGTGCTAGTGGCGGATCAAGCGGGTTTGGAAACACCATATATTTT. This encodes CASGGSSGFGNTIYF. The chain is built from TRBV12-5 and TRBJ1-3; D call uncertain. Germline loops: CDR1 LGHNT, CDR2 FRNRAP. The CDR3 sequence is 15 residues long. Trimming stripped 6 bases from V and 3 bases from J, with 15 bases between.

The rearrangement links TRBV11-2 to TRBJ1-1; D gene uncertain. Germline V gives CDR1 SGHAT, CDR2 FQNNGV. The CDR3 has 14 residues. The V gene lost 5 bases and the J gene lost 0 bases, with 10 bases spanning the gap. CDR3 DNA sequence: TGTGCCAGCAGCCGGGCCCTCATGAACACTGAAGCTTTCTTT. Translated, it gives CASSRALMNTEAFF.

J is TRBJ1-5 and V is TRBV19; the D gene is possibly TRBD1 (5 bases). Germline lookup yields CDR1 LNHDA and CDR2 SQIVND (reference sequence). CDR3 length: 15 residues. V lost 2 bases and J 7 bases, leaving 15 bases between the germline ends. The CDR3 reads CASSILDTWRQPQHF. Here the CDR3 DNA reads TGTGCCAGTAGTATATTGGACACCTGGAGGCAGCCCCAGCATTTT.

This clone was seen once. The rearrangement uses TRBV27 and TRBJ2-7; the D is unclear. The germline V gene has CDR1 MNHEY and CDR2 SMNVEV (reference sequence). V was cut by 6 bases and J by 4 bases, with 16 bases left in between. This CDR3 contains 14 residues. In nucleotides, the CDR3 is TGTGCCAGCAGCCCTGAAACGAGTCTATACGAGCAGTACTTC. Its protein is CASSPETSLYEQYF.

The chain combines TRBV7-2 with TRBJ1-2, with 8 bases that match TRBD1. With V trimmed by 5 bases and J by 5 bases, 10 bases remained unmatched. CDR3 length equals 15 residues. Germline CDR1 and CDR2: SGHTA and FQGNSA. CDR3 loop: CASSPRRQGRYGYTF. The CDR3 coding sequence is TGTGCCAGCAGCCCCCGTAGACAGGGGAGGTATGGCTACACCTTC.

This chain uses TRBV28 with TRBJ1-2; 10 bases align to TRBD1. The germline CDR1 and CDR2 sequences are MDHEN and SYDVKM. Losses at the gene ends were 8 bases for V and 7 bases for J; bases not matched to a gene: 10. The CDR3 is 14 residues long. CDR3 DNA: TGTGCCAGCTCGAGGGGGACAGGGGCGGGTGGCTACACCTTC. Translating gives CASSRGTGAGGYTF.

The chain couples TRBV5-1 to TRBJ1-2; 11 nucleotides agree with TRBD1. The CDR3 covers 14 residues. Trimming removed 5 bases from V and 7 bases from J; junction bases left unmatched: 7. Germline V gene sequence: CDR1 SGHRS, CDR2 YFSETQ. The CDR3 here is CASSPGQGARGYTF. DNA of the CDR3: TGCGCCAGCAGTCCTGGACAGGGGGCGCGTGGCTACACCTTC.